This passage covers 13 T cell receptor beta chains from one sample sequenced in a study of CD8 T cells in Susac syndrome. When the RNA was reverse transcribed, random hexamers were used with an input of roughly 0.5 to 1 ug. TCRdb passed the immunoSEQ multiplex PCR reads through MiXCR, listing each CDR3 protein once. The sample contains over 100,000 distinct CDR3 sequences, about 95% of which appear only once. The sequencing sample was made of CD8+ T cells from PBMCs. Source of these receptors: a human donor with Susac syndrome.

The V call is TRBV9, the J call TRBJ2-3, with D perhaps assigned TRBD1 or TRBD2 (5 bases each). V lost 0 bases and J lost 4, with 18 bases in between. Germline CDR1 is SGDLS and CDR2 is YYNGEE. The CDR3 sequence is 17 residues long. The CDR3 is CASSVVDEGIIADTQYF. The CDR3 DNA is TGTGCCAGCAGCGTAGTAGATGAGGGGATTATCGCAGATACGCAGTATTTT.

This clonotype occurred once. The rearrangement links TRBV4-1 to TRBJ2-7; 9 positions agree with TRBD2. Germline V gene lookup returns CDR1 MGHRA and CDR2 YSYEKL. V lost 0 bases to trimming and J lost 4 bases; unmatched junction nucleotides: 7. There are 16 residues in the CDR3. CDR3 amino acids: CASSQDVLAGIYEQYF. The CDR3 nucleotides are TGCGCCAGCAGCCAAGACGTCCTAGCGGGGATATACGAGCAGTACTTC.

The rearrangement uses TRBV6-2 or TRBV6-3 and TRBJ1-6; 9 bases align to TRBD1. V lost 5 bases, J lost 7 bases, and 3 bases stayed unmatched. Germline V gene lookup returns CDR1 MNHEY and CDR2 SVGEGT. CDR3 length equals 14 residues. DNA of the CDR3: TGTGCCAGCAGTCGGACAGGGGAGAATTCACCCCTCCACTTT. Translation: CASSRTGENSPLHF.

The chain has TRBV29-1 and TRBJ1-1; 8 bases line up with TRBD1. From germline, CDR1 is SQVTM and CDR2 ANQGSEA. The CDR3 is made up of 13 amino acids. Trimming at V came to 7 bases and at J to 6 bases, leaving 10 bases not matched to a gene. CDR3 in DNA: TGCAGCGCAGAAACAGGGGGTGGGTCTGAAGCTTTCTTT. Its protein is CSAETGGGSEAFF.

This sequence joins TRBV4-2 and TRBJ1-2; the D is unclear. Germline lookup yields CDR1 LGHNA and CDR2 YNFKEQ. The CDR3 loop spans 13 amino acids. V shed 1 base and J shed 10 bases, with 13 bases lying between them. The CDR3 DNA reads as TGTGCCAGCAGCCAAGTCCTAGGAACGCACTACACCTTC. Its protein product is CASSQVLGTHYTF.

The chain employs TRBV12-3 or TRBV12-4 and TRBJ2-1, with no clear D. Trimming removed 7 bases from V and 0 bases from J, with 10 bases in between. CDR3 length equals 14 residues. The CDR3 loop reads CASTPGLSYNEQFF. In nucleotides, the CDR3 is TGTGCCAGCACCCCGGGTCTCTCCTACAATGAGCAGTTCTTC.

The chain links TRBV29-1 to TRBJ1-2, with D possibly matching TRBD1 (6 bases). The CDR3 extends over 13 amino acids. V was cut by 3 bases and J by 8 bases, with 16 bases left in between. CDR1 and CDR2 from the germline V gene are SQVTM and ANQGSEA. The CDR3 coding sequence is TGCAGCGTTGACCCCCGAAGGGGGAAGGGCTACACCTTC. It specifies CSVDPRRGKGYTF.

J is TRBJ1-1 and V is TRBV5-1; 9 bases line up with TRBD1. Per the germline V gene, CDR1 is SGHRS and CDR2 is YFSETQ. The CDR3 consists of 15 residues. J lost 4 bases, V lost 0 bases, and 4 bases had no gene match. CDR3 bases: TGCGCCAGCAGCTTGGGTGACAGGGGGGCCACTGAAGCTTTCTTT. Its protein product is CASSLGDRGATEAFF.

V and J are TRBV27 and TRBJ2-2, with 10 bases that match TRBD1. The germline gives CDR1 MNHEY, CDR2 SMNVEV (reference sequence). The J segment lost 4 bases and the V segment lost 4 bases, leaving 0 bases of the junction unmatched. This CDR3 comprises 14 residues. CDR3 protein: CASSWTGGTGELFF. The CDR3 DNA reads TGTGCCAGCAGTTGGACAGGGGGCACCGGGGAGCTGTTTTTT.

V and J are TRBV12-3 or TRBV12-4 and TRBJ2-2, with 7 nucleotides matching TRBD2. The CDR3 loop spans 14 amino acids. Trimming at V came to 7 bases and at J to 8 bases, leaving 10 bases not matched to a gene. For the CDR3, the DNA is TGTGCCAGCACCCCGACAGCGGGGCGGGGGGAGCTGTTTTTT. This encodes CASTPTAGRGELFF.

This chain joins TRBV15 and TRBJ2-5, with 10 bases lining up with TRBD2. Germline V gene sequence: CDR1 LNHNV, CDR2 YYDKDF (reference sequence). The CDR3 length is 15 residues. Trimming took 0 bases from V and 5 from J; bases not matched to a gene: 3. The CDR3 sequence: CATSREAGGQETQYF. For the CDR3, the DNA is TGTGCCACCAGCAGAGAAGCGGGGGGGCAGGAGACCCAGTACTTC. Full variable domain (missing parts from reference TRBV15 and TRBJ2-5): DAMVIQNPRYQVTQFGKPVTLSCSQTLNHNVMYWYQQKSSQAPKLLFHYYDKDFNNEADTPDNFQSRRPNTSFCFLDIRSPGLGDTAMYLCATSREAGGQETQYFGPGTRLLVL.

CDR3: CAWTGAIYGYTF. CDR3 nucleotide sequence: TGTGCCTGGACAGGGGCGATCTATGGCTACACCTTC. The rearrangement links TRBV30 to TRBJ1-2, with D possibly TRBD1 on 6 matching bases. Trimming removed 4 bases from V and 4 bases from J, with 10 bases in between. Germline V gene lookup returns CDR1 GTSNPN and CDR2 SVGIG (reference sequence). The CDR3 length is 12 residues.

V usage is TRBV20-1 and J usage is TRBJ2-1, with D uncertain. The length of the CDR3 is 13 residues. V dropped 2 bases and J dropped 2 bases, with 7 bases sitting between them. Germline V gene data show CDR1 as DFQATT and CDR2 as SNEGSKA (reference sequence). CDR3 DNA: TGCAGTGCTAGAAGGATGACCTACAATGAGCAGTTCTTC. Protein: CSARRMTYNEQFF.